The following is a T cell receptor beta chain sequence with its context. This entry belongs to a study of T cells in Graves' hyperthyroidism and ophthalmopathy. The CDR3 sequence is 13 residues long. V was clipped by 4 bases and J by 9 bases, with 10 bases between them. The germline V gene has CDR1 WSHSY and CDR2 SAAADI. Amplified TCR beta CDR3 regions derived from RNA transcripts. The HTBI primer set was used in a first-round RT-PCR of the TCR CDR3. TCRdb reprocessed the multiplex PCR reads via MiXCR and lists one record per CDR3 protein. The sample has hundreds of thousands of distinct CDR3 sequences, about 38% seen once; the top ten hold roughly 8.3%.

This TCR derives from a man aged 18 to 29 with Graves' hyperthyroidism. The chain is built from TRBV10-2 and TRBJ1-6; D not resolved. The sequenced material came from blood. CDR3: CASSVGPASPLHF. Written as DNA, the CDR3 is TGCGCCAGCAGTGTGGGTCCCGCTTCACCCCTCCACTTT.